This section outlines one T cell receptor beta chain sequence together with its context. Its antigen remains unidentified. The sample holds no much larger clone one base away, and base qualities are not on file. These data originate in a study of cytomegalovirus exposure and HLA in healthy donors (dated by TCRdb to about 2017). For the wider study: In an earlier analysis of fewer than 750 of the donors, under 300 Gb of sequence data and some 120 million unique TCR beta sequences from about 180 million T cells were reported. Along with the roughly 670-subject first cohort, a separate validation cohort of roughly 110 different subjects was used. An early release covering roughly 580 HLA-typed donors comprised 250 to 350 gigabases of sequencing data and around 80 million unique TCR sequences. Donor age, sex, ethnicity and CMV serostatus were compiled together with the repertoire data. The number of typed donors differed by locus: about 620-640 for A, B, C, DRB1 and DQB1; 522 for DQA1; 606 for DPA1; and about 450 for DPB1. The study aimed to test whether cataloging public T cell receptors could reveal signatures of past pathogen exposure. HLA typing covered class I and class II loci at four-digit resolution. The T cell repertoires of about 700 subjects were profiled by immunosequencing and related to cytomegalovirus serostatus. The later analysis used no new phenotypic data to find candidate immune exposures, relying instead on TCR beta sequences and their occurrence across donors. To predict cytomegalovirus infection status, the study combined high-throughput TCR immunosequencing, statistical association of individual TCRs with disease status, and machine learning. A later genetic analysis used genome-wide SNP genotypes for about three fifths of the 666 donors, treating that subset as a discovery cohort. Of the roughly 390 genotyped donors, more than 75% were placed in the genetic ancestry cluster associated with self-reported Caucasian donors. In a later analysis, previously published TCR beta repertoires from more than 500 donors were re-analyzed and high-resolution HLA genotyping was added so that TCR occurrence patterns could be studied. In an earlier analysis of 500 to 650 of the donors, high-throughput TCR beta sequencing was used to judge whether each TCR beta V gene segment behaved as functional or pseudogenic. On average, approximately 250,000 unique TCR beta nucleotide sequences were sequenced per donor among 350 to 400 genotyped donors of the cohort, with roughly 18% of those sequences being non-productive. Every discovery cohort repertoire had been produced on one sequencing platform. Four to six DR-DQ haplotypes were handled as single units for association and clustering, since linkage in the cohort was strong. Overall study outcomes, separate from this receptor: In a later analysis, HLA-associated TCR beta chains showed more clonal expansion and lower generation probabilities than non-associated chains that were equally common. The authors suggested that the approach could potentially be extended to other disease states and immunological phenotypes. Roughly uniform sequencing depth across donors was assumed in presence/absence analyses, although this assumption may not hold. Across donors, most TCR sequences were observed very rarely, whereas some public TCRs were present in many individuals. A group of highly shared sequence variants was considered likely to be a technical artifact of the sequencing pipeline. In a later analysis, most CMV-associated TCR beta chains were found to appear HLA-restricted, with HLA associations seemingly driven largely by CMV exposure. The cohort was sequenced for TCR beta chains only, and without alpha or paired-chain data the features that could be detected were limited. Cytomegalovirus status was reported to be diagnosed by the classifier with high specificity and sensitivity in both the original and validation cohorts. An association between a missense DCLRE1C variant and V-gene and J-gene trimming of TCR beta chains was found in a later genetic analysis and replicated in an independent cohort. A total of about 180 TCR beta chains were listed by the study as associated with cytomegalovirus. The earlier analysis of about 600 of the donors excluded some 15 rarely observed V segments, including chromosome 9 orphons, because counts were too low. The only immune exposure information available for the cohort was CMV serostatus. A later analysis reported that several top co-occurrence clusters appeared linked to parvovirus B19, influenza, CMV and Epstein-Barr virus. Assigning TCR associations to individual alleles was difficult when HLA alleles, especially DR and DQ, strongly co-occurred. Correlated functional status among segregating V segments might reflect linkage disequilibrium, but an unknown experimental factor could not be ruled out. In vitro tests confirmed that a few of the cytomegalovirus-associated TCR beta chains recognize cytomegalovirus antigens. In a later analysis, the rate of TCR association differed among HLA loci, with DRB1 alleles having the most associated TCRs and HLA-C alleles having the fewest. Because HLA typing was missing for some donors at each locus, association tests included only the typed subset. According to a later genetic analysis, donors in an Asian-associated ancestry cluster had fewer N-insertions in productive TCRs than the approximately 650-donor mean. A further reported finding was that TCR beta sequences accurately predicted the HLA-A and HLA-B alleles for most subjects in the first cohort. Broadly in line with IMGT annotations, most TCR beta V segments showed up in productive rearrangements about 90% or about 30% of the time in an earlier analysis of 587 of the donors. Specific HLA alleles were associated with about 17,000 TCR beta sequences at a false discovery rate of 0.05 in a later analysis. Because the 87-base-pair reads could not distinguish some IMGT-functional V segments, including TRBV6-2 and TRBV6-3, those segments were excluded.

CDR3 length: 15 amino acids, cysteine to phenylalanine. The retained sequence is limited to the CDR3, 45 bases, with the frame set at the first base. V is cut back by 0 bases and J by 10 bases, with 8 bases in the junction unmatched. From the germline V gene, CDR1 is SGDLS and CDR2 is YYNGEE. Library method: the immunoSEQ multiplex PCR assay. For the multiplex PCR, a mixture combining 60 forward primers for TCR Vbeta segments and 13 reverse primers for TCR Jbeta segments was used. Amplification of the CDR3 region of rearranged TCR beta genes was performed with a multiplex PCR assay on genomic DNA. The amplified TCR beta libraries were sequenced on the Illumina HiSeq System as 87-base-pair reads. Per the authors' processing: A later analysis tallied 75 million to 95 million unique TCR beta chains across the 666 repertoires, and about 10 million of those chains were shared by two or more donors. A nearest-neighbor algorithm error-corrected the raw reads and collapsed the reads into unique sequences, merging closely related sequences to remove PCR and sequencing errors. Alignment of CDR3 sequences to IMGT reference sequences was used to assign V, D and J gene segments. For a sequence to be retained, a match of at least six nucleotides to both a V gene segment and a J gene segment was required. A rearrangement counted as productive if the CDR3 had no stop codons and remained in frame with V and J, and every other rearrangement counted as non-productive. Following IMGT convention, CDR3 was defined as the stretch from the second conserved V-encoded cysteine to the conserved J-encoded phenylalanine. The earlier analysis of a few hundred of the donors excluded sequences that lacked an unambiguous match to a single V gene segment. An earlier analysis of some 610 of the donors called V segments functional above 56.7% productive rearrangements and segregating when the between-donor standard deviation exceeded 5%. A statistical classification framework was built for diagnosing cytomegalovirus status from the catalog of TCR beta chain sequences. In a later analysis, V and J genes were assigned by comparing TCR nucleotide sequences against IMGT/GENE-DB human TR gene sequences. The TCRdist pipeline was used in a later analysis to assign CDR3 sequences and most-parsimonious VDJ recombination scenarios. In a later analysis, each TCR beta chain was defined by its CDR3 amino acid sequence together with its V-gene family, and reads without a unique V-gene family were excluded. To address suspected cross-contamination and a sequencing artifact, a later analysis removed under 600 highly shared, low-generation-probability nucleotide sequences. In a later analysis, a clonal expansion index for each public chain was calculated from normalized within-repertoire ranks of inferred template counts. In a later analysis, generation probabilities were computed using a VDJ recombination model fitted to out-of-frame rearrangements, and the results were checked against IGoR. In a later analysis, hypergeometric tests were used to score TCR-TCR, TCR-HLA and TCR-CMV co-occurrence, with a repertoire-size bias correction applied to TCR pairs. To estimate false discovery rates, a later analysis permuted the HLA or CMV assignments 20 times. A later analysis grouped co-occurring TCRs with DBSCAN, adding TCRdist sequence similarity when clustering within HLA-allele-positive subsets. For co-occurrence clustering, repertoires with fewer than 30,000 or more than 120,000 public chains were excluded, along with five repertoires with anomalous nucleotide sharing. This is the immuneACCESS table as TCRdb keeps it, with only in-frame sequences that have V and J called. A part of the clones is gone; compared with another copy, unresolved V genes explain less than half, and the rest is unexplained. For V, J and clone size, that table is used; D and trimming come from the DNA. This sample is represented by 150,000 to 200,000 clones; about 90% of them were singletons. The top ten clones comprise 0.2% to 0.3% of the sample.

In total, approximately 610 healthy bone marrow donors made up the cohort. All cohort members were sampled while nominally healthy, although unrecorded immune exposures were likely present. The donor tested CMV seronegative, placing the donor among the 352 seronegative members of the cohort. Every donor gave a peripheral blood sample, and the peripheral blood mononuclear cells from that sample were used for TCR beta sequencing. Genomic DNA was extracted from the blood cell samples with the Qiagen DNeasy Blood Extraction Kit. The chain is made from TRBV9 and TRBJ1-2; 11 central bases correspond to TRBD1. The clonotype was recovered from a girl in the first two years of life in good health and CMV-seronegative. Sequencing was performed on PBMCs. CDR3 loop: CASSVGGQGASDYTF. The DNA is as follows: TGTGCCAGCAGCGTAGGTGGACAGGGGGCGTCGGACTACACCTTC. Beyond the CDR3, the reference TRBV9 and TRBJ1-2 genes provide the residues; the full variable domain reads: DSGVTQTPKHLITATGQRVTLRCSPRSGDLSVYWYQQSLDQGLQFLIQYYNGEERAKGNILERFSAQQFPDLHSELNLSSLELGDSALYFCASSVGGQGASDYTFGSGTRLTVV.